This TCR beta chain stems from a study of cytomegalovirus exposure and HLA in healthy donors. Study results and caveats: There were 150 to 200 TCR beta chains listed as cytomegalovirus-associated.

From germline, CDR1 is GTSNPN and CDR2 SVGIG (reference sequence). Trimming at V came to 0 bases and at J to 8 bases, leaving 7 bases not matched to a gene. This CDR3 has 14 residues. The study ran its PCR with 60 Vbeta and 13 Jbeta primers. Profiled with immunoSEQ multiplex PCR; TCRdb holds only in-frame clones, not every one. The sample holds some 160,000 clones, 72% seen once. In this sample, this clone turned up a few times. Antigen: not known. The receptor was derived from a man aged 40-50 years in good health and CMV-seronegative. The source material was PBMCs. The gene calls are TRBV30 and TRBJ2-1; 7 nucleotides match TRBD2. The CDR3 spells CAWSVVLADDEQFF. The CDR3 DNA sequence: TGTGCCTGGAGTGTAGTGCTAGCGGACGATGAGCAGTTCTTC.